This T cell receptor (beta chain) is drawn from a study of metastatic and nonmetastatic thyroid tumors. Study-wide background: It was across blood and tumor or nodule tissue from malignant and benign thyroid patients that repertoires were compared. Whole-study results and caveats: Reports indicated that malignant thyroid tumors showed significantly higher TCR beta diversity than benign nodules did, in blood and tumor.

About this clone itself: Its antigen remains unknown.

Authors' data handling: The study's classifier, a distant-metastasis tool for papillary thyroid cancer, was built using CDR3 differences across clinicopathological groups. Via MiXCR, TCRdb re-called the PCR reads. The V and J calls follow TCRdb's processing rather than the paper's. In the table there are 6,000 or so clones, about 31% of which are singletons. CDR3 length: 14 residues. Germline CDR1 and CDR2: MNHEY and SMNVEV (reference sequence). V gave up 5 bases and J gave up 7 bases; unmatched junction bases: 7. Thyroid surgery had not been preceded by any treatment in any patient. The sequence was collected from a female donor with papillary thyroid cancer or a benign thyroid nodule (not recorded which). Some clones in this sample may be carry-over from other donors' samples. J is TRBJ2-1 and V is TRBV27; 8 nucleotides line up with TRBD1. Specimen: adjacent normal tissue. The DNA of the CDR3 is TGTGCCAGCAGTCGTGGACAGGGTTTGAATGAGCAGTTCTTC. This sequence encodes CASSRGQGLNEQFF.